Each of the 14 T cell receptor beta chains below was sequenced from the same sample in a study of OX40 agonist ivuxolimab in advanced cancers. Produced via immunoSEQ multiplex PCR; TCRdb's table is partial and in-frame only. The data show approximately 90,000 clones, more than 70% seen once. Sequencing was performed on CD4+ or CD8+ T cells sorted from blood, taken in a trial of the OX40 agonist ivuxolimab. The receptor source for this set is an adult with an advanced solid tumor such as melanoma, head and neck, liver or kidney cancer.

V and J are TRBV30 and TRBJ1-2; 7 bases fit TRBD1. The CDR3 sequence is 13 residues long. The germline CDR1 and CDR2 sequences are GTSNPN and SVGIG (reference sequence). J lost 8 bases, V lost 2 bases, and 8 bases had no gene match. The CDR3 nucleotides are TGTGCCTGGAGTATCCAGGGGGTACGGGGCTACACCTTC. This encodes CAWSIQGVRGYTF.

DNA for the CDR3: TGTGCCAGCAGCTCGGTCTATGGCTACACCTTC. Translation: CASSSVYGYTF. The chain uses TRBV28 and TRBJ1-2; D is uncertain. Per the germline V gene, CDR1 is MDHEN and CDR2 is SYDVKM. The CDR3 spans 11 residues. Trimming removed 6 bases from V and 4 bases from J, with 6 bases in between.

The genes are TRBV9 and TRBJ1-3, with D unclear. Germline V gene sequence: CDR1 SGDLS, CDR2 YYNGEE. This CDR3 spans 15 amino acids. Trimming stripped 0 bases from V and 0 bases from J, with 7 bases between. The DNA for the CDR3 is TGTGCCAGCAGCGTAGGGGGTTACTCTGGAAACACCATATATTTT. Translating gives CASSVGGYSGNTIYF.

The CDR3 DNA is TGTGCCAGCAGCACACCGGGCGGGAGTGGGGGGGAGACCCAGTACTTC. Translating it yields CASSTPGGSGGETQYF. V is TRBV6-6 and J is TRBJ2-5, with 7 bases aligning to TRBD2. V lost 6 bases to trimming and J lost 5 bases; unmatched junction nucleotides: 15. The CDR3 loop spans 16 amino acids. Germline V gives CDR1 MNHNY, CDR2 SVGAGI (reference sequence).

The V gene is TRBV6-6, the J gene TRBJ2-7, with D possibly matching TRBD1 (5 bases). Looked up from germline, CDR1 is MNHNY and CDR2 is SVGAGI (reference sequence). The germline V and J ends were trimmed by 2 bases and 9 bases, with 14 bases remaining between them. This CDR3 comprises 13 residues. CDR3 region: CASSYAGHPGQYF. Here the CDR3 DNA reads TGTGCCAGCAGTTACGCCGGACACCCGGGGCAGTACTTC.

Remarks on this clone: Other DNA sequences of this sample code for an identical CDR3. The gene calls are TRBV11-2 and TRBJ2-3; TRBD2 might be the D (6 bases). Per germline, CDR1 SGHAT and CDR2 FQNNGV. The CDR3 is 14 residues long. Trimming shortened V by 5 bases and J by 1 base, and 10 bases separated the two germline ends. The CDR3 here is CASSPGTGTDTQYF. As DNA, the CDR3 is TGTGCCAGCAGCCCCGGGACTGGCACAGATACGCAGTATTTT.

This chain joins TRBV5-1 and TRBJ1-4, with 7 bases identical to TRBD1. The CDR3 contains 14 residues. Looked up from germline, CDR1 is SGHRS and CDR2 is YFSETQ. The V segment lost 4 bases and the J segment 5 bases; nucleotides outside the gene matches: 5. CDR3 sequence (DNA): TGCGCCAGCAGCCTGGGACAGATAAATGAAAAACTGTTTTTT. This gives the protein CASSLGQINEKLFF.

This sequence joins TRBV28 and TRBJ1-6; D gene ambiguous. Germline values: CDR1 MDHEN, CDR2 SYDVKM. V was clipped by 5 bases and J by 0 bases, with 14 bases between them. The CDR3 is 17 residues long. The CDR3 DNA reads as TGTGCCAGCAGTACCCGGACGGGTAGCTCCTATAATTCACCCCTCCACTTT. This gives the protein CASSTRTGSSYNSPLHF.

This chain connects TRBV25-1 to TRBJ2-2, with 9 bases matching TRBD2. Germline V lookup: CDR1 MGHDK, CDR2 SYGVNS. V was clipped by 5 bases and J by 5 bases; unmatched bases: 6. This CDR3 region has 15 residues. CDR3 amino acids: CASSHLAGTTGELFF. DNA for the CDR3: TGTGCCAGCAGTCACCTAGCGGGAACTACCGGGGAGCTGTTTTTT. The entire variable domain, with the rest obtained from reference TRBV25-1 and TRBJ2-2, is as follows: EADIYQTPRYLVIGTGKKITLECSQTMGHDKMYWYQQDPGMELHLIHYSYGVNSTEKGDLSSESTVSRIRTEHFPLTLESARPSHTSQYLCASSHLAGTTGELFFGEGSRLTVL.

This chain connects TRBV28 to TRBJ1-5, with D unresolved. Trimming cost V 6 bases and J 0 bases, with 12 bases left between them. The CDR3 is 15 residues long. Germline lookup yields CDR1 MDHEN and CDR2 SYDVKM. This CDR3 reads CASRSTVYSNQPQHF. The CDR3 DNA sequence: TGTGCCAGCAGGTCAACGGTTTATAGCAATCAGCCCCAGCATTTT.

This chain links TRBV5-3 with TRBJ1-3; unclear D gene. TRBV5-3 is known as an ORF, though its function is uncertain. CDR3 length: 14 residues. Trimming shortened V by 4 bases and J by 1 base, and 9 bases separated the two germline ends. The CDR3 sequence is CARSPRRSGNTIYF. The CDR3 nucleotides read TGTGCCAGAAGCCCCAGGAGGTCTGGAAACACCATATATTTT.

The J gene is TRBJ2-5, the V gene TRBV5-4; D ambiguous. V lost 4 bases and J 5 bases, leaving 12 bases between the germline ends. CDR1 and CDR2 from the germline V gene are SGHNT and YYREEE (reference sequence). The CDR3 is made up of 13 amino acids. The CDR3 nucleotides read TGTGCCAGCAGCCCAAGTCAGATTGAGACCCAGTACTTC. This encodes CASSPSQIETQYF.

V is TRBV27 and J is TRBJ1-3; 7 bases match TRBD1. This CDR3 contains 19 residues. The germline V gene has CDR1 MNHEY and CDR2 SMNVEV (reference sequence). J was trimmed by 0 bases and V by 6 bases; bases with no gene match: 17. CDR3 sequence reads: CASSLWGGAGQFSGNTIYF. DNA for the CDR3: TGTGCCAGCAGCCTCTGGGGGGGGGCGGGACAGTTCTCTGGAAACACCATATATTTT.

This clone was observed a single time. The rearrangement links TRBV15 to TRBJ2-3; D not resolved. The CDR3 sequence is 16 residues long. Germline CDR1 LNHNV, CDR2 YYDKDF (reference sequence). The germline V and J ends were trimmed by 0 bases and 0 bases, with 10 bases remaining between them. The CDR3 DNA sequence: TGTGCCACCAGCAGAGAGCTCGATCTTAGCACAGATACGCAGTATTTT. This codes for CATSRELDLSTDTQYF.